This T cell receptor beta chain was sequenced in a study of blood T cell repertoires in COVID-19. TCRdb's table, derived via immunoSEQ multiplex PCR, lists solely in-frame clones and lacks some. The sample carries under 80,000 clones, 70% to 90% recorded once. V lost 4 bases, J lost 3 bases, and 12 bases lay in between. The CDR3 runs 15 residues. Per the germline V gene, CDR1 is MNHEY and CDR2 is SVGEGT. The TCR originated in a woman older than 75 with active COVID-19. The rearrangement links TRBV6-2 or TRBV6-3 to TRBJ1-4; D remains ambiguous. The sequenced sample was peripheral blood. The CDR3 is CASSSIKSPNEKLFF. The CDR3 DNA is TGTGCCAGCAGTTCGATAAAGAGCCCTAATGAAAAACTGTTTTTT.